The entry below gives a single TCR beta chain sequence along with its context. The target antigen is unknown. The PCR made use of 60 Vbeta and 13 Jbeta primers. In the original workflow: Approximately 11 million of tens of millions of unique TCR beta chains were shared, per a later count. Here immunoSEQ multiplex PCR was the method, and the copy in TCRdb shows in-frame clones only, minus some. Clone size and V and J calls were adopted from that table, with D and trimming inferred from the DNA. The sample lists fewer than 300,000 clones, roughly 85% occurring once. The data derive from a study of cytomegalovirus exposure and HLA in healthy donors. This CDR3 is built from 14 residues. From germline, CDR1 is SNHLY and CDR2 FYNNEI. With 4 bases clipped from V and 8 bases from J, the junction kept 7 bases outside the gene matches. Notes on the study in general: Later analysis placed DRB1 highest and HLA-C lowest in TCR association rates, which differed by HLA locus. The study dropped some indistinguishable V segments, TRBV6-2 and TRBV6-3 among them.

The genes are TRBV2 and TRBJ1-4; 7 nucleotides agree with TRBD1. The receptor was derived from a man between 40 and 49 years old in good health and CMV-seropositive. The sequenced material came from PBMCs. The CDR3 sequence is CASSVRGLREKLFF. The CDR3 DNA reads TGTGCCAGCAGTGTAAGGGGGCTGAGGGAAAAACTGTTTTTT.